Below, 15 T cell receptor beta chains from the same sample are listed, as sequenced in a study of shared clonotypes between healthy human individuals. Sequencing used immunoSEQ multiplex PCR; TCRdb keeps in-frame clones, though not all of them. This sample carries approximately 1.9 million clones, around 93% of them seen once, and the ten largest clones take 1.5% to 2%. The naive CD8 fraction comprised CD45RO-negative cells positively selected for CCR7 and excluded terminally differentiated effector memory CD45RA+ cells. The sample was naive CD8+ T cells from PBMCs. The receptor source for this set is a young man in good health. Some clones in this sample may be carry-over from other donors' samples.

V and J are TRBV27 and TRBJ1-1; 7 positions agree with TRBD1. Looked up from germline, CDR1 is MNHEY and CDR2 is SMNVEV (reference sequence). The length of the CDR3 is 15 residues. The J segment lost 1 base and the V segment lost 5 bases, leaving 7 bases of the junction unmatched. In DNA, the CDR3 is TGTGCCAGCAGTATCCGGACAGGATCGAACACTGAAGCTTTCTTT. This sequence encodes CASSIRTGSNTEAFF.

The sample holds one count of this clone. V and J are TRBV4-1 and TRBJ1-5, with a possible D match to TRBD1 (5 bases). Germline loops: CDR1 MGHRA, CDR2 YSYEKL. V lost 4 bases and J 0 bases, leaving 16 bases between the germline ends. The CDR3 loop spans 17 amino acids. CDR3 sequence (DNA): TGCGCCAGCAGCCCTCGCGGGGGGACCGATAGCAATCAGCCCCAGCATTTT. Translated, it gives CASSPRGGTDSNQPQHF.

The J gene is TRBJ1-5, the V gene TRBV28; D call uncertain. CDR1 is MDHEN, CDR2 SYDVKM, per germline. V lost 6 bases to trimming and J lost 2 bases, with 14 bases between them. This CDR3 has 15 residues. The CDR3 DNA sequence: TGTGCCAGCAGACCTTCGGACCGGGGCAATCAGCCCCAGCATTTT. Protein: CASRPSDRGNQPQHF.

This chain uses TRBV29-1 with TRBJ2-5; TRBD2 matches 13 bases. V shed 3 bases and J 5 bases; nucleotides not matched to a gene: 12. CDR1 and CDR2 (germline): SQVTM, ANQGSEA. There are 17 residues in the CDR3. CDR3 sequence: CSVDGLAGEGSGETQYF. CDR3 nucleotides: TGCAGCGTTGATGGACTAGCGGGAGAGGGATCTGGGGAGACCCAGTACTTC.

With respect to this clone: This same CDR3 is encoded by further DNA sequences in the sample. The genes are TRBV27 and TRBJ1-5, with unresolved D. The germline CDR1 and CDR2 sequences are MNHEY and SMNVEV (reference sequence). The CDR3 loop spans 15 amino acids. V lost 0 bases and J lost 2, with 8 bases in between. DNA of the CDR3: TGTGCCAGCAGTTTATCCCTCGGGGGCAATCAGCCCCAGCATTTT. Translating it yields CASSLSLGGNQPQHF.

As concerns this clone: The same CDR3 also results from other DNA sequences found in this sample. DNA for the CDR3: TGTGCCAGCAGCGTAGGGACAGCCCACACAGATACGCAGTATTTT. Encoded protein: CASSVGTAHTDTQYF. The V gene is TRBV9, the J gene TRBJ2-3; D possibly corresponds to TRBD1 (6 bases). From germline, CDR1 is SGDLS and CDR2 YYNGEE. V lost 0 bases to trimming and J lost 2 bases, with 10 bases between them. The CDR3 consists of 15 residues.

The sample holds a few counts of this clone. CDR3 loop: CASSLAQAPQHF. CDR3 bases: TGTGCCAGCAGCTTAGCGCAGGCCCCCCAGCATTTT. The chain uses TRBV7-9 and TRBJ1-5, with D unresolved. V lost 0 bases and J lost 10, with 7 bases in between. CDR3 length: 12 residues. The germline V gene encodes CDR1 SEHNR and CDR2 FQNEAQ (reference sequence). The whole variable domain, filled in from reference TRBV7-9 and TRBJ1-5, reads DTGVSQNPRHKITKRGQNVTFRCDPISEHNRLYWYRQTLGQGPEFLTYFQNEAQLEKSRLLSDRFSAERPKGSFSTLEIQRTEQGDSAMYLCASSLAQAPQHFGDGTRLSIL.

This chain joins TRBV6-5 and TRBJ2-7; maybe TRBD2 (6 bases). The CDR3 totals 11 residues. Trimming took off 9 bases at V and 9 bases at J, with 15 bases between the two ends. Germline CDR1 MNHEY, CDR2 SVGAGI. As DNA, the CDR3 is TGTGCCAGTCGACTCGGGCGGGGGCAGTACTTC. This translates into CASRLGRGQYF.

The V call is TRBV9, the J call TRBJ2-3, with 8 bases fitting TRBD2. The germline V gene encodes CDR1 SGDLS and CDR2 YYNGEE. This CDR3 region has 17 residues. V was clipped by 1 base and J by 6 bases; unmatched bases: 13. CDR3 residues: CASSVWAPGGRSDTQYF. CDR3 DNA sequence: TGTGCCAGCAGCGTATGGGCCCCGGGAGGGCGGAGTGATACGCAGTATTTT.

This chain uses TRBV15 with TRBJ2-7; D is uncertain. CDR1 is LNHNV and CDR2 is YYDKDF in the germline V gene (reference sequence). The CDR3 runs to 14 residues. V lost 0 bases and J 3 bases, leaving 9 bases between the germline ends. The CDR3 DNA reads TGTGCCACCAGCAGAGATGACGAGGACTACGAGCAGTACTTC. Amino acids: CATSRDDEDYEQYF.

The V and J genes are TRBV28 and TRBJ2-3, with D tentatively TRBD1 (5 bases). Trimming removed 2 bases at V and 0 bases at J, with 12 bases between. Germline V gene data show CDR1 as MDHEN and CDR2 as SYDVKM. The CDR3 sequence is 16 residues long. The CDR3 protein is CASSLSRRESTDTQYF. The CDR3 DNA sequence: TGTGCCAGCAGTTTAAGTCGCAGGGAAAGCACAGATACGCAGTATTTT.

V usage is TRBV7-6 and J usage is TRBJ1-1; D is unclear. The CDR3 covers 13 residues. CDR1 and CDR2 (germline): SGHVS, FNYEAQ. Trimming took 2 bases from V and 7 from J, leaving 11 bases between them. DNA of the CDR3: TGTGCCAGCAGCTTATTTGCAGAAAGTGAAGCTTTCTTT. This codes for CASSLFAESEAFF. The variable domain in full, completed from reference TRBV7-6 and TRBJ1-1, reads GAGVSQSPRYKVTKRGQDVALRCDPISGHVSLYWYRQALGQGPEFLTYFNYEAQQDKSGLPNDRFSAERPEGSISTLTIQRTEQRDSAMYRCASSLFAESEAFFGQGTRLTVV.

The genes are TRBV21-1 and TRBJ2-3; the table names TRBD2, a call not compared with the DNA. TRBV21-1 is a documented pseudogene. The CDR3 spans 17 residues. CDR3 residues: CASSKAPQFGESDTQYF. The DNA for the CDR3 is TGTGCCAGCAGCAAAGCTCCTCAATTCGGAGAGTCAGATACGCAGTATTTT.

The chain is built from TRBV7-9 and TRBJ2-2, with TRBD1 identical over 9 bases. The CDR3 covers 16 residues. V trimming: 2 bases; J trimming: 3 bases; junction bases outside the gene matches: 4. CDR1 is SEHNR, CDR2 FQNEAQ, per germline (reference sequence). This CDR3 is CASSLIRTGDTGELFF. DNA of the CDR3: TGTGCCAGCAGCTTAATTAGGACAGGGGACACCGGGGAGCTGTTTTTT.

The chain uses TRBV2 and TRBJ1-1; perhaps TRBD1 as D (6 bases). With 5 bases removed from V and 5 bases from J, the gap between germline ends came to 18 bases. The CDR3 extends over 15 amino acids. Germline V gene data show CDR1 as SNHLY and CDR2 as FYNNEI. CDR3 bases: TGTGCCAGCAGTCTTTCTCAGGGGATGTTGACTGAAGCTTTCTTT. It encodes CASSLSQGMLTEAFF. Variable domain in full (rest from reference TRBV2 and TRBJ1-1): EPEVTQTPSHQVTQMGQEVILRCVPISNHLYFYWYRQILGQKVEFLVSFYNNEISEKSEIFDDQFSVERPDGSNFTLKIRSTKLEDSAMYFCASSLSQGMLTEAFFGQGTRLTVV.